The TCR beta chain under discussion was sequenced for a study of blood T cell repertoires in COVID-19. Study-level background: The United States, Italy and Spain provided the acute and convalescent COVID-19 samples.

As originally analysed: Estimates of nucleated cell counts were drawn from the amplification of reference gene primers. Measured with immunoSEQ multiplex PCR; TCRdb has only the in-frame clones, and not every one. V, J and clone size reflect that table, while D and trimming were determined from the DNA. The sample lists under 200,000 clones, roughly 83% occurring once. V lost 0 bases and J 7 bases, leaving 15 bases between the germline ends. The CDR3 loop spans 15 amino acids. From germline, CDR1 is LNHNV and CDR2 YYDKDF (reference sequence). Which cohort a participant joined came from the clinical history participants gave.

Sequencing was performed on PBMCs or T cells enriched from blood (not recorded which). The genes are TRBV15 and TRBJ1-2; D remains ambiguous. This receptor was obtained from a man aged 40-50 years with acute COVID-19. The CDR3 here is CATSREYHREGGYTF. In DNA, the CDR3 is TGTGCCACCAGCAGAGAATACCATCGGGAGGGTGGCTACACCTTC. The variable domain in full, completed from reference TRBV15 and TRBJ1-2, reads DAMVIQNPRYQVTQFGKPVTLSCSQTLNHNVMYWYQQKSSQAPKLLFHYYDKDFNNEADTPDNFQSRRPNTSFCFLDIRSPGLGDTAMYLCATSREYHREGGYTFGSGTRLTVV.